These T cell receptor beta chains were read from a single sample in a study of T cells after yellow fever vaccination. TCRdb re-called the 5' RACE reads through MiXCR, storing one row per CDR3 protein. The data show about 240,000 distinct CDR3 sequences, with about 3.5% seen just once and under 20% held by the top ten. Sequencing was performed on PBMCs, taken 15 days after the yellow fever booster vaccination. Receptors originate from a man aged 18-30 years who received the YFV17D yellow fever vaccine. Both conserved end residues are part of each CDR3. Each record gives: D gene, clone size, V gene, J gene, CDR3 DNA, CDR3 protein. D genes are given only for firm matches. Expanded clones are given a class, and other clones once, few, many or no size at all.

d_call: .; clone_size: many; v_call: TRBV7-9; j_call: TRBJ2-1; cdr3_nt: TGTGCCAGCAGTCGACGCCGGGTTTGGGGGCGAACCTACAATGAGCAGTTCTTC; cdr3_aa: CASSRRRVWGRTYNEQFF
d_call: .; clone_size: many; v_call: TRBV7-9; j_call: TRBJ1-1; cdr3_nt: TGTGCCAGCAGCCCCACTGAAGCTTTCTTT; cdr3_aa: CASSPTEAFF
d_call: .; clone_size: .; v_call: TRBV30; j_call: TRBJ2-6; cdr3_nt: TGTGCCCGCCGGGGGTCCTCTGGGGCCAACGTCCTGACTTTC; cdr3_aa: CARRGSSGANVLTF
d_call: .; clone_size: many; v_call: TRBV29-1; j_call: TRBJ1-4; cdr3_nt: TGCAGCGGCCAAGATGCAACTAATGAAAAACTGTTTTTT; cdr3_aa: CSGQDATNEKLFF
d_call: .; clone_size: many; v_call: TRBV5-4; j_call: TRBJ2-5; cdr3_nt: TGTGCCAGCAGTCGGTGGAGGCCTGTGGGGCAAGAGACCCAGTACTTC; cdr3_aa: CASSRWRPVGQETQYF
d_call: .; clone_size: many; v_call: TRBV20-1; j_call: TRBJ2-3; cdr3_nt: TGCAGTGCAGCAAACACAGATACGCAGTATTTT; cdr3_aa: CSAANTDTQYF
d_call: .; clone_size: many; v_call: TRBV7-2; j_call: TRBJ1-2; cdr3_nt: TGTGCCAGCAGCCCCCAAGCGACGCAGAGGGGCTACACCTTC; cdr3_aa: CASSPQATQRGYTF
d_call: .; clone_size: many; v_call: TRBV15; j_call: TRBJ2-5; cdr3_nt: TGTGCCACCAGCAGAGTAGGGTTCCAAGAGACCCAGTACTTC; cdr3_aa: CATSRVGFQETQYF
d_call: TRBD2; clone_size: many; v_call: TRBV5-5; j_call: TRBJ2-4; cdr3_nt: TGTGCCAGCAGCACCGGGACTAGCGGTGACCTAGCCAAAAACATTCAGTACTTC; cdr3_aa: CASSTGTSGDLAKNIQYF
d_call: .; clone_size: many; v_call: TRBV20-1; j_call: TRBJ2-2; cdr3_nt: TGCAGTGCCCCCGGACAGCCCGGGGAGCTGTTTTTT; cdr3_aa: CSAPGQPGELFF
d_call: TRBD1; clone_size: many; v_call: TRBV9; j_call: TRBJ2-5; cdr3_nt: TGTGCCAGCAGCAACTCGGACAGGGGGCGTGAGACCCAGTACTTC; cdr3_aa: CASSNSDRGRETQYF
d_call: .; clone_size: many; v_call: TRBV20-1; j_call: TRBJ1-5; cdr3_nt: TGCAGTGGCGGTACTTTCGCCGGGAGCAATCAGCCCCAGCATTTT; cdr3_aa: CSGGTFAGSNQPQHF
d_call: .; clone_size: many; v_call: TRBV6-6; j_call: TRBJ2-4; cdr3_nt: TGTGCCAGCAGTACCCCGGAGAGAGCCAAAAACATTCAGTACTTC; cdr3_aa: CASSTPERAKNIQYF
d_call: .; clone_size: many; v_call: TRBV5-5; j_call: TRBJ2-4; cdr3_nt: TGTGCCAGCAGCGGTGACAGGGAGGACATTCAGTACTTC; cdr3_aa: CASSGDREDIQYF
d_call: TRBD2; clone_size: .; v_call: TRBV5-1; j_call: TRBJ2-2; cdr3_nt: TGCGCCAGCAGCTTGGACTCTAGCGGGGGGGCCTTCGGGGAGCTGTTTTTT; cdr3_aa: CASSLDSSGGAFGELFF
d_call: .; clone_size: many; v_call: TRBV11-2; j_call: TRBJ2-3; cdr3_nt: TGTGCCAGCAGCTCCGGACTTTATACGCAGTATTTT; cdr3_aa: CASSSGLYTQYF
d_call: .; clone_size: many; v_call: TRBV6-2/TRBV6-3; j_call: TRBJ1-5; cdr3_nt: TGTGCCAGCAGTTACGATGGACGGATTAATCAGCCCCAGCATTTT; cdr3_aa: CASSYDGRINQPQHF
d_call: .; clone_size: many; v_call: TRBV9; j_call: TRBJ1-1; cdr3_nt: TGTGCCAGCAGCGGGGGGGGCGGGGCCCGCACTGAAGCTTTCTTT; cdr3_aa: CASSGGGGARTEAFF
d_call: .; clone_size: many; v_call: TRBV25-1; j_call: TRBJ2-1; cdr3_nt: TGTGCCAGCAGTGAACTTCGTGGACTTGGGAGGGAGCAGTTCTTC; cdr3_aa: CASSELRGLGREQFF
d_call: .; clone_size: many; v_call: TRBV28; j_call: TRBJ2-3; cdr3_nt: TGTGCCAGCAGTTCACTATACAGAGAAATTCCAGATACGCAGTATTTT; cdr3_aa: CASSSLYREIPDTQYF
d_call: .; clone_size: many; v_call: TRBV10-3; j_call: TRBJ1-2; cdr3_nt: TGTGCCATCAGTGAGTCATTGTGGCAGGGCGGTGGCTACACCTTC; cdr3_aa: CAISESLWQGGGYTF
d_call: TRBD1; clone_size: many; v_call: TRBV20-1; j_call: TRBJ1-4; cdr3_nt: TGCAGTGCTAGAGATAAGGACAGGGGGGGAGAAAAACTGTTTTTT; cdr3_aa: CSARDKDRGGEKLFF
d_call: .; clone_size: .; v_call: TRBV30; j_call: TRBJ1-6; cdr3_nt: TGTGCCTGGGAGGGGGTTCCCAATTCACCCCTCCACTTT; cdr3_aa: CAWEGVPNSPLHF
d_call: .; clone_size: many; v_call: TRBV5-1; j_call: TRBJ2-2; cdr3_nt: TGCGCCAGCAGCTTGGCTGGCCGGGGGGAGCTGTTTTTT; cdr3_aa: CASSLAGRGELFF
d_call: .; clone_size: many; v_call: TRBV27; j_call: TRBJ1-3; cdr3_nt: TGTGCCAGCAGTTTAGGTGGACATGCCTCTGGAAACACCATATATTTT; cdr3_aa: CASSLGGHASGNTIYF
d_call: TRBD1; clone_size: many; v_call: TRBV5-1; j_call: TRBJ1-5; cdr3_nt: TGCGCCAGCAGCGGCGGGACAGGGGGCTTCAGCAATCAGCCCCAGCATTTT; cdr3_aa: CASSGGTGGFSNQPQHF
d_call: .; clone_size: many; v_call: TRBV7-9; j_call: TRBJ1-2; cdr3_nt: TGTGCCAGCAGCTTGACAGCCCTGTCGGGCTACACCTTC; cdr3_aa: CASSLTALSGYTF
d_call: .; clone_size: many; v_call: TRBV12-3/TRBV12-4; j_call: TRBJ1-1; cdr3_nt: TGTGCCAGCAGTTTACAGGGACCTGAAGCTTTCTTT; cdr3_aa: CASSLQGPEAFF
d_call: TRBD1; clone_size: many; v_call: TRBV3-1; j_call: TRBJ2-7; cdr3_nt: TGTGCCAGCAGCTACTGGACAGGATCCTACGAGCAGTACTTC; cdr3_aa: CASSYWTGSYEQYF
d_call: .; clone_size: .; v_call: TRBV10-3; j_call: TRBJ1-6; cdr3_nt: TGTGCCATCACGGAGGGGGTCCATAATTCACCCCTCCACTTT; cdr3_aa: CAITEGVHNSPLHF
d_call: .; clone_size: many; v_call: TRBV6-5; j_call: TRBJ2-5; cdr3_nt: TGTGCCAGCAGTTACTCGAAAGATCCCAGAAAACAAGAGACCCAGTACTTC; cdr3_aa: CASSYSKDPRKQETQYF
d_call: .; clone_size: many; v_call: TRBV29-1; j_call: TRBJ1-5; cdr3_nt: TGCAGCGTTGCGGACTTCCATCAGCCCCAGCATTTT; cdr3_aa: CSVADFHQPQHF
d_call: TRBD2; clone_size: many; v_call: TRBV20-1; j_call: TRBJ2-2; cdr3_nt: TGCAGTGCCATTCTTAGCGGGGGGGTTCGGACCGGGGAGCTGTTTTTT; cdr3_aa: CSAILSGGVRTGELFF
d_call: .; clone_size: many; v_call: TRBV20-1; j_call: TRBJ2-3; cdr3_nt: TGCAGTGCTAGAAGGTCGGGCACGCAGTATTTT; cdr3_aa: CSARRSGTQYF
d_call: .; clone_size: many; v_call: TRBV11-3; j_call: TRBJ1-2; cdr3_nt: TGTGCCAGCCTCGCAGGGTACCACTATGGCTACACCTTC; cdr3_aa: CASLAGYHYGYTF
d_call: TRBD2; clone_size: few; v_call: TRBV6-2/TRBV6-3; j_call: TRBJ2-3; cdr3_nt: TGTGCCAGCAGACCCCCGGGACTAGCGGGCCAAGAGGAGTATTTT; cdr3_aa: CASRPPGLAGQEEYF
d_call: .; clone_size: many; v_call: TRBV7-7; j_call: TRBJ2-1; cdr3_nt: TGTGCTAGCAGCTCGGACGCAGGCAATGAGCAGTTCTTC; cdr3_aa: CASSSDAGNEQFF
d_call: TRBD2; clone_size: many; v_call: TRBV12-3/TRBV12-4; j_call: TRBJ2-1; cdr3_nt: TGTGCCAGCAGCATACTAGCGGGGTTCTACAATGAGCAGTTCTTC; cdr3_aa: CASSILAGFYNEQFF
d_call: .; clone_size: many; v_call: TRBV7-2; j_call: TRBJ2-3; cdr3_nt: TGTGCCAGCAACGTACTAGAAGCTTCTGATACGCAGTATTTT; cdr3_aa: CASNVLEASDTQYF
d_call: .; clone_size: many; v_call: TRBV18; j_call: TRBJ2-2; cdr3_nt: TGTGCCAGCTCACCACGGGGACTCAGTAAAGTGGCCGGGGAGCTGTTTTTT; cdr3_aa: CASSPRGLSKVAGELFF
d_call: .; clone_size: many; v_call: TRBV20-1; j_call: TRBJ1-6; cdr3_nt: TGCAGTGCTAGAGATTGGCAGGCTTGGGATTCACCCCTCCACTTT; cdr3_aa: CSARDWQAWDSPLHF
d_call: TRBD1; clone_size: many; v_call: TRBV27; j_call: TRBJ1-6; cdr3_nt: TGTGCCAGCAGTTTTTGGACGCCCGGGACAGCCAATTCACCCCTCCACTTT; cdr3_aa: CASSFWTPGTANSPLHF
d_call: TRBD2; clone_size: many; v_call: TRBV27; j_call: TRBJ2-1; cdr3_nt: TGTGCCAGCAGGGACGGGGGAGCGGGGGGGCGGAATGAGCAGTTCTTC; cdr3_aa: CASRDGGAGGRNEQFF
d_call: .; clone_size: few; v_call: TRBV6-2/TRBV6-3; j_call: TRBJ1-5; cdr3_nt: TGTGCCAGCAGTTACTCTTCGAGTGCCGGGGCTAGCAATCAGCCCCAGCATTTT; cdr3_aa: CASSYSSSAGASNQPQHF
d_call: TRBD1; clone_size: many; v_call: TRBV11-1; j_call: TRBJ1-3; cdr3_nt: TGTGCCAGCAGCTTCGACAGGGCAGACACCATATATTTT; cdr3_aa: CASSFDRADTIYF
d_call: .; clone_size: many; v_call: TRBV4-3; j_call: TRBJ2-2; cdr3_nt: TGCGCCAGCAGCCGGGGGGCCGCGAACACCGGGGAGCTGTTTTTT; cdr3_aa: CASSRGAANTGELFF
d_call: .; clone_size: many; v_call: TRBV27; j_call: TRBJ2-5; cdr3_nt: TGTGCCAGCAGTTTTTCGGGAGCACAAGAGACCCAGTACTTC; cdr3_aa: CASSFSGAQETQYF
d_call: .; clone_size: many; v_call: TRBV7-9; j_call: TRBJ2-5; cdr3_nt: TGTGCCAGCAGCCCCAGACGGGGCGGTACCCAAGAGACCCAGTACTTC; cdr3_aa: CASSPRRGGTQETQYF
d_call: .; clone_size: few; v_call: TRBV4-1; j_call: TRBJ1-3; cdr3_nt: TGCGCCGCGGGCTCCCCGTCTGTGAACACCATATATTTT; cdr3_aa: CAAGSPSVNTIYF
d_call: TRBD2; clone_size: many; v_call: TRBV7-3; j_call: TRBJ2-3; cdr3_nt: TGTGCCAGCAGCCACAGCGGGAGAATCACAGATACGCAGTATTTT; cdr3_aa: CASSHSGRITDTQYF
d_call: TRBD2; clone_size: many; v_call: TRBV13; j_call: TRBJ2-2; cdr3_nt: TGTGCCAGCAGCTCCCGTTCTAGCGGGATTACCACCGGGGAGCTGTTTTTT; cdr3_aa: CASSSRSSGITTGELFF
d_call: .; clone_size: many; v_call: TRBV4-3; j_call: TRBJ1-1; cdr3_nt: TGCGCCAGCAGCCAAGCCTCCGGGGCCATAATGAACACTGAAGCTTTCTTT; cdr3_aa: CASSQASGAIMNTEAFF
d_call: TRBD1; clone_size: many; v_call: TRBV5-8; j_call: TRBJ2-1; cdr3_nt: TGTGCCAGCAGCTTTGGGACAGGGAACAATGAGCAGTTCTTC; cdr3_aa: CASSFGTGNNEQFF
d_call: .; clone_size: many; v_call: TRBV7-2; j_call: TRBJ1-3; cdr3_nt: TGTGCCAGCAGCCCAAGGTATTCTGGAAACACCATATATTTT; cdr3_aa: CASSPRYSGNTIYF
d_call: .; clone_size: many; v_call: TRBV7-2; j_call: TRBJ1-2; cdr3_nt: TGTGCCAGCGGACTGTTGGCAGGCCAAACGAACTATGGCTACACCTTC; cdr3_aa: CASGLLAGQTNYGYTF
d_call: .; clone_size: many; v_call: TRBV2; j_call: TRBJ2-5; cdr3_nt: TGTGCCAGCAGTGAAGCGCCCCAGGGGTGGAAGACCCAGTACTTC; cdr3_aa: CASSEAPQGWKTQYF
d_call: .; clone_size: many; v_call: TRBV6-2/TRBV6-3; j_call: TRBJ2-2; cdr3_nt: TGTGCCAGCAACCACCCGAACACCGGGGAGCTGTTTTTT; cdr3_aa: CASNHPNTGELFF